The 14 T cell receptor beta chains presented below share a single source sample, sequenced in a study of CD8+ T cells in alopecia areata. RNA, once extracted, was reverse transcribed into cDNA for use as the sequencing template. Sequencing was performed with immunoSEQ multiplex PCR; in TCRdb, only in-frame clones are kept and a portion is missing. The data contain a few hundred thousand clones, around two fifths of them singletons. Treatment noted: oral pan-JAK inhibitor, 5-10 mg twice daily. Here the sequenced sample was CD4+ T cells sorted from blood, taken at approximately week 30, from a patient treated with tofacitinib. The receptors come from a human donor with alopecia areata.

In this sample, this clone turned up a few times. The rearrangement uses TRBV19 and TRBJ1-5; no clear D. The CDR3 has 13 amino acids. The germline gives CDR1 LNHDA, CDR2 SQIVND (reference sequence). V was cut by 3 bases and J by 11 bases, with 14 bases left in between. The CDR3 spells CASSMDLEIAQHF. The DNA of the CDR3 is TGTGCCAGTAGTATGGACCTCGAGATAGCCCAGCATTTT.

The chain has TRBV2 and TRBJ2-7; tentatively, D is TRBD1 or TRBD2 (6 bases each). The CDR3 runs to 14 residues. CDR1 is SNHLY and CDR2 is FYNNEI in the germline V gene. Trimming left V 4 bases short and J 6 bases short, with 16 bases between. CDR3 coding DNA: TGTGCCAGCAGTGCAACAACACAGGGAGGCGAGCAGTACTTC. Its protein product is CASSATTQGGEQYF.

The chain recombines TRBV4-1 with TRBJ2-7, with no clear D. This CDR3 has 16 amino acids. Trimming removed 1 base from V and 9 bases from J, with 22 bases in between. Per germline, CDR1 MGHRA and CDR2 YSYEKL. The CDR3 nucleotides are TGCGCCAGCAGCCAAGCGACTGGAATCTCCTACGACGGGCAGTACTTC. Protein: CASSQATGISYDGQYF.

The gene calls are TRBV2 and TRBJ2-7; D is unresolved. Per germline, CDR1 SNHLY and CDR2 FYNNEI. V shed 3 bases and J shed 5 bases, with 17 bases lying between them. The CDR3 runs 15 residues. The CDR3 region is CASSDPLAPLNEQYF. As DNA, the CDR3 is TGTGCCAGCAGTGACCCGCTTGCGCCTCTGAACGAGCAGTACTTC.

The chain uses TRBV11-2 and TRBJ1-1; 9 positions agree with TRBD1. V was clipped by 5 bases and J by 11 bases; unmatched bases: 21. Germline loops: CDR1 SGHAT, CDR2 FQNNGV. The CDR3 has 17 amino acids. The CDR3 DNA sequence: TGTGCCAGCAGCCCATACCTCGGGACAGGGAAGGATGGTGGTGCTTTCTTT. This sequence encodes CASSPYLGTGKDGGAFF.

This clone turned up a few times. The CDR3, as DNA: TGCGCCAGCAGCGGGCGGGAGGGCCCCTACGAGCAGTACTTC. It yields the protein CASSGREGPYEQYF. This sequence joins TRBV5-1 and TRBJ2-7, with 9 nucleotides matching TRBD2. The CDR3 contains 14 residues. CDR1 SGHRS and CDR2 YFSETQ come from the germline V gene. Unmatched junction bases numbered 4, after V lost 4 bases and J lost 2 bases.

As DNA, the CDR3 is TGTGCCAGCAGCTTAAGGCGGGCCCCCCCGAGTGGTACAGATACGCAGTATTTT. This gives the protein CASSLRRAPPSGTDTQYF. The V gene is TRBV7-6, the J gene TRBJ2-3; D possibly corresponds to TRBD2 (5 bases). CDR3 size: 18 residues. In germline, CDR1 is SGHVS, CDR2 FNYEAQ. V lost 2 bases and J 3 bases, leaving 21 bases between the germline ends.

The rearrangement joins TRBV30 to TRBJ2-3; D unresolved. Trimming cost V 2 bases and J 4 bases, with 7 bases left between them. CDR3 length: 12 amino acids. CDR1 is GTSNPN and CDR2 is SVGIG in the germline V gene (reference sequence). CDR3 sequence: CAWSKGADTQYF. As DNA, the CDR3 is TGTGCCTGGAGTAAGGGCGCAGATACGCAGTATTTT.

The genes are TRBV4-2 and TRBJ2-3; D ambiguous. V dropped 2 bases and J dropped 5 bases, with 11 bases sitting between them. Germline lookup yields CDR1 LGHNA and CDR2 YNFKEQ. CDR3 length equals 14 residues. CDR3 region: CASSQPSHRDTQYF. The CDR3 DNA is TGTGCCAGCAGCCAACCTTCACACAGAGATACGCAGTATTTT.

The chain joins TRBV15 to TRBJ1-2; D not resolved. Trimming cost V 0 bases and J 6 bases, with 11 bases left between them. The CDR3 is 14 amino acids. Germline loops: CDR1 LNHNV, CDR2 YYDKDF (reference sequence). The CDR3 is CATSRDGGLNGYTF. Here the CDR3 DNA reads TGTGCCACCAGCAGAGATGGCGGACTAAATGGCTACACCTTC.

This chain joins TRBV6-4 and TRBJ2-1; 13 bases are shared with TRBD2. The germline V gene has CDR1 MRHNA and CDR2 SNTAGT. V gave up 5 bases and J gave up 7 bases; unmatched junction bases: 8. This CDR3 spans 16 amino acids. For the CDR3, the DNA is TGTGCCAGCAGTCCCCTCGGGACTAGCGGGGCGAATGAGCAGTTCTTC. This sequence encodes CASSPLGTSGANEQFF.

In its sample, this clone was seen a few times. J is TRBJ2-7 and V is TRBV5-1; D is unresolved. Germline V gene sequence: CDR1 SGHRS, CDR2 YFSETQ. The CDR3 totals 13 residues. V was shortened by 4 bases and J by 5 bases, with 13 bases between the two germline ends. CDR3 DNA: TGCGCCAGCAGCCGTCAGGTCTTGGACGAGCAGTACTTC. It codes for CASSRQVLDEQYF.

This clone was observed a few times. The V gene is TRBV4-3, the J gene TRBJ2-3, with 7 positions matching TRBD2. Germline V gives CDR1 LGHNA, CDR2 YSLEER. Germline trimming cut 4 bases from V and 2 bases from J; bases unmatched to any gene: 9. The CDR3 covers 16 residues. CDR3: CASSPAWGGNTDTQYF. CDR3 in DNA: TGCGCCAGCAGCCCCGCCTGGGGGGGGAACACAGATACGCAGTATTTT.

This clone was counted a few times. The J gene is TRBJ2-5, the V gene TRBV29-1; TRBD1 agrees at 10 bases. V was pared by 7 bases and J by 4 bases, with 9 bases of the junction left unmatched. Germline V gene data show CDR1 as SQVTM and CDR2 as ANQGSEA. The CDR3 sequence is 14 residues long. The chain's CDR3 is CSGAGWDRGETQYF. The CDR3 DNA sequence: TGCAGCGGAGCCGGGTGGGACAGGGGAGAGACCCAGTACTTC.